This TCR beta chain originates from a study of glioma-infiltrating T cells (TCRdb year 2016). With regard to the full study: Sequencing of TCR alpha- and beta-chain repertoires was performed on glioma tissue, on non-neoplastic brain tissue, and on matched peripheral blood mononuclear cells. To measure divergence between tissue and blood T-cell populations, each tissue-infiltrating repertoire was compared with the peripheral blood repertoire of the same patient. Three low-grade glioma patients, several primary glioblastoma patients, and three non-glioma patients who contributed non-neoplastic brain tissue made up the paired cohort.

The CDR3, from cysteine to phenylalanine, totals 14 residues. Only the CDR3 DNA is retained, 42 bases long and in frame from the first base. The germline V gene yields SNHLY for CDR1 and FYNNEI for CDR2. Trimming costs V 5 bases and J 5 bases, and their ends lie 16 bases apart. A note on this clonotype: Its antigen is currently not known. A much larger clone sits a single nucleotide away, making a read error possible.

TCR alpha and beta CDR3 regions were amplified with the iRepertoire nested amplicon-rescue multiplex PCR (arm-PCR) platform from RNA. For one-step reverse transcription and amplification, roughly 100-450 ng of tissue mRNA or PBMC total RNA was used as input. Following bead purification, Illumina adapters were added by a secondary multiplex PCR, and libraries between 200 and 400 bp were gel-purified. The libraries contained internal 6-nucleotide barcodes that were used for demultiplexing. The libraries were sequenced on an Illumina MiSeq using 2x220 or 2x250 nucleotide paired-end reads. In the original analysis: Paired reads were merged using FLASH 1.2.11 and were aligned to the GRCh37 human genome using BWA-MEM, after which TRA and TRB reads were extracted. For V and J assignment, an IMGT-derived reference of cassette sequences and CDR3 motifs that included pseudogenes was used. Reads were translated in three frames, and productive CDR3s were defined by a C…FGXG motif without stop codons. A clonotype was defined as a unique combination of a V-J cassette pair and a CDR3 amino acid sequence. Reads were filtered by Hamming distance, with the threshold set by the sequence error rate of each sample in mapped regions. The public reads were reprocessed in TCRdb via fastp at Q25 and MiXCR, keeping in-frame beta chains. Entries are consolidated by CDR3 protein sequence, retaining the most common genes and DNA. These V and J calls originate from TCRdb's pipeline instead of the authors' own analysis. This sample is represented by 44,000 or so distinct CDR3 sequences; about a fifth of them were singletons. The ten largest clones represent less than 7% of the sample.

What the work shows at the level of the full study, not this receptor alone: Very few CDR3 sequences were found to be shared between tissue and blood, and this scarcity was attributed to high CDR3 diversity and limited sampling. The group comparisons were based on small numbers of patients: three non-neoplastic, three low-grade glioma and eight glioblastoma patients. VJ-independent divergence between tissue and blood was below expectation in non-neoplastic patients but above expectation in all gliomas, especially low-grade gliomas.

This chain is built from TRBV2 and TRBJ2-7, with no reliable assignment of the D segment. This receptor was identified in a human donor with low-grade glioma or glioblastoma, undergoing nonglioma brain surgery, or in good health (not recorded which). Sequencing was carried out using glioma tissue, nonneoplastic brain tissue, or PBMCs (not recorded which). CDR3 protein: CASSKTAPSDEQYF. The nucleotide sequence reads TGTGCCAGCAGTAAAACGGCTCCCAGCGACGAGCAGTACTTC.